This T cell receptor beta chain derives from a study of a mutant IDH1 vaccine in newly diagnosed glioma. Study-level information: Eight vaccine doses were administered to patients at weeks 1, 3, 5, 7, 11, 15, 19 and 23. Vaccinations were initiated 4-6 weeks following radiotherapy alone, or were given together with temozolomide cycles. Treated patients had a mean age of 40.4 years and an approximately 62% male, approximately 38% female split.

In the case of this clone: Its antigen is still unknown.

Clones were read by immunoSEQ multiplex PCR, and TCRdb kept only the in-frame ones, dropping some. The sample has 35,000 to 50,000 clones; 91% are singletons. Time point specified: week 23, last vaccination. It was 300 ug of mutant IDH1 20-mer peptide that made up each vaccine dose, given with topical imiquimod. New WHO grade 3 or 4 astrocytomas that were IDH1-mutant and ATRX-lost had been found in donors. Trimming removed 1 base at V and 2 bases at J, with 12 bases between. The CDR3 totals 15 residues. The germline V gene encodes CDR1 MGHRA and CDR2 YSYEKL. The clonotype comes from a man in his fifties or sixties with glioma. Sequenced here: PBMCs, sampled from a glioma patient whose treatment included an IDH1 peptide vaccine. The chain is built from TRBV4-1 and TRBJ2-7; D is perhaps TRBD2 (6 bases). The CDR3 bases are TGCGCCAGCAGCCAAGTACGGGGGTCAACCTACGAGCAGTACTTC. Translated, it gives CASSQVRGSTYEQYF.